The 10 T cell receptor beta chains given below trace back to one sample, sequenced in a study of blood T cell repertoires in COVID-19. TCRdb keeps only in-frame clones here, not all; method: immunoSEQ multiplex PCR. The sample includes approximately 150,000 clones, roughly three quarters of them seen just once. The material sequenced was peripheral blood. The receptors were gathered from a man aged 50-60 years with active or convalescent COVID-19.

The rearrangement links TRBV28 to TRBJ2-7; 13 bases map to TRBD2. Trimming cost V 4 bases and J 5 bases; bases outside gene matches: 5. The CDR3 is 15 amino acids. The germline V gene has CDR1 MDHEN and CDR2 SYDVKM. DNA for the CDR3: TGTGCCAGCAGTTCTTGGACTAGCGGGAGAGACGAGCAGTACTTC. Protein: CASSSWTSGRDEQYF.

V gene TRBV11-3 combines with J gene TRBJ2-4; TRBD2 is a possible D gene (6 bases). Between the trimmed V and J ends, which lost 1 base and 5 bases, there was a span of 18 bases. The CDR3 spans 17 residues. The germline V gene has CDR1 SGHNT and CDR2 YENEEA. CDR3 in amino acids: CASSLGGAGYFQNIQYF. The CDR3 DNA follows: TGTGCCAGCAGCTTAGGAGGAGCGGGCTACTTCCAAAACATTCAGTACTTC. Full variable domain (remainder filled in from reference TRBV11-3 and TRBJ2-4): EAGVVQSPRYKIIEKKQPVAFWCNPISGHNTLYWYLQNLGQGPELLIRYENEEAVDDSQLPKDRFSAERLKGVDSTLKIQPAELGDSAVYLCASSLGGAGYFQNIQYFGAGTRLSVL.

The chain recombines TRBV24-1 with TRBJ2-1; weak D call: TRBD1 (6 bases). The CDR3 loop spans 15 amino acids. V was cut by 4 bases and J by 6 bases, with 15 bases left in between. Per the germline V gene, CDR1 is KGHDR and CDR2 is SFDVKD. The CDR3 spells CATSDLMGAGNEQFF. The CDR3 DNA reads TGTGCCACCAGTGACTTAATGGGGGCCGGCAATGAGCAGTTCTTC.

The chain employs TRBV6-6 and TRBJ2-1; D unresolved. From germline, CDR1 is MNHNY and CDR2 SVGAGI (reference sequence). The CDR3 extends over 12 amino acids. V was clipped by 6 bases and J by 5 bases, with 8 bases between them. In DNA, the CDR3 is TGTGCCAGCAGGGCTGAAAACAATGAGCAGTTCTTC. It codes for CASRAENNEQFF.

Here the CDR3 DNA reads TGTGCCAGCAGCTTAGTTACTAGCGAGGCCTACGAGCAGTACTTC. It yields the protein CASSLVTSEAYEQYF. The chain links TRBV7-2 to TRBJ2-7, with 7 bases matching TRBD2. Unmatched junction bases numbered 5, after V lost 1 base and J lost 2 bases. The CDR3 consists of 15 residues. CDR1 is SGHTA and CDR2 is FQGNSA in the germline V gene.

The rearrangement uses TRBV19 and TRBJ1-4, with TRBD1 matching 8 bases. The CDR3 has 14 residues. V trimming: 5 bases; J trimming: 7 bases; junction bases outside the gene matches: 6. The V gene's germline CDR1 is LNHDA and CDR2 SQIVND (reference sequence). For the CDR3, the DNA is TGTGCCAGTAGTCTCCAGGGGGCGGGTGAAAAACTGTTTTTT. Translating it yields CASSLQGAGEKLFF.

The rearrangement links TRBV6-1 to TRBJ2-3, with D tentatively TRBD1 (6 bases). The germline V and J ends were trimmed by 1 base and 0 bases, with 8 bases remaining between them. This CDR3 region has 15 residues. Germline V gene data show CDR1 as MNHNS and CDR2 as SASEGT. As DNA, the CDR3 is TGTGCCAGCAGTGAAGATGGACAGAGCACAGATACGCAGTATTTT. This translates into CASSEDGQSTDTQYF.

The chain combines TRBV7-3 with TRBJ2-1, with 9 bases aligning to TRBD2. The V gene's germline CDR1 is SGHTA and CDR2 FQGTGA. The trim removed 5 bases at V and 0 bases at J, leaving 8 bases unmatched. The CDR3 spans 17 residues. CDR3: CASSGGASGNSYNEQFF. The DNA of the CDR3 is TGTGCCAGCAGCGGAGGAGCTAGCGGGAACTCCTACAATGAGCAGTTCTTC.

CDR3 in amino acids: CASSATSGREEQYF. CDR3 in DNA: TGTGCCAGCAGTGCGACTAGCGGAAGGGAAGAGCAGTACTTC. V is TRBV6-4 and J is TRBJ2-7; 9 bases fit TRBD2. The CDR3 totals 14 residues. Trimming removed 4 bases from V and 7 bases from J; junction bases left unmatched: 8. Looked up from germline, CDR1 is MRHNA and CDR2 is SNTAGT.

This clone has more than one count but fewer than ten. V and J are TRBV3-1 (or the pseudogene TRBV3-2) and TRBJ1-1; D is uncertain. Germline V lookup: CDR1 LGHDT, CDR2 YNNKEL (reference sequence). Between the trimmed V and J ends, which lost 4 bases and 1 base, there was a span of 10 bases. The CDR3 spans 14 residues. The CDR3 sequence: CASSRPSGNTEAFF. CDR3 nucleotides: TGTGCCAGCAGCCGCCCCTCAGGGAACACTGAAGCTTTCTTT.